The present T cell receptor (beta chain) was sequenced within a study of cytomegalovirus exposure and HLA in healthy donors. Whole-study results and caveats: Reportedly, diagnosis of cytomegalovirus status by the classifier showed high specificity and sensitivity. A later examination showed that TCR association rates differed by HLA locus, with DRB1 most and HLA-C fewest. Specificity for CMV antigens was confirmed in vitro for a few of the CMV-associated chains. Per a prior analysis, the majority of TCR beta V segments were productive roughly 87% or roughly 30% of the time.

Use of 60 Vbeta and 13 Jbeta primers characterized the PCR. Only in-frame clones appear in the TCRdb table, and some are missing; sequencing was by immunoSEQ multiplex PCR. There are 65,000 to 95,000 clones in the sample, with roughly 8% held by the top ten. The germline V gene has CDR1 GTSNPN and CDR2 SVGIG (reference sequence). Trimming shortened V by 3 bases and J by 2 bases, and 17 bases separated the two germline ends. This CDR3 comprises 15 residues. Details on this clone: Its specificity is unknown.

The source material was PBMCs. The clonotype was recovered from a female donor in good health and CMV-seropositive. The chain has TRBV30 and TRBJ2-7, with D maybe TRBD1 (6 bases). Here the CDR3 DNA reads TGTGCCTGGAGCCGAAACAGGGAGATCCCCTACGAGCAGTACTTC. It encodes CAWSRNREIPYEQYF.